These 11 T cell receptor beta chains originate from one sample sequenced in a study of cytomegalovirus exposure and HLA in healthy donors. Data came from immunoSEQ multiplex PCR; TCRdb stores just in-frame clones and leaves some out. The sample holds more than 300,000 clones, roughly 85% seen once. Sequencing was performed on PBMCs. These receptors were obtained from a woman under 30 in good health and CMV-seronegative.

The chain recombines TRBV5-1 with TRBJ2-7, with TRBD1 identical over 9 bases. The CDR3 contains 15 residues. Trimming cost V 0 bases and J 2 bases; bases outside gene matches: 3. Per germline, CDR1 SGHRS and CDR2 YFSETQ. DNA for the CDR3: TGCGCCAGCAGCTTGGCCGGGACAGGGACCTACGAGCAGTACTTC. It yields the protein CASSLAGTGTYEQYF.

The chain links TRBV6-6 to TRBJ1-2; D gene ambiguous. Germline lookup yields CDR1 MNHNY and CDR2 SVGAGI (reference sequence). The CDR3 is made up of 14 amino acids. V was cut by 2 bases and J by 4 bases, with 11 bases left in between. The CDR3 sequence: CASSYPQTVYGYTF. In DNA, the CDR3 is TGTGCCAGCAGTTACCCTCAAACTGTCTATGGCTACACCTTC.

This chain connects TRBV6-1 to TRBJ1-3; perhaps TRBD1 as D (5 bases). V was trimmed by 6 bases and J by 2 bases, leaving 11 bases between them. CDR1 and CDR2 (germline): MNHNS, SASEGT. CDR3 length: 14 amino acids. CDR3 in amino acids: CASRQGMAGNTIYF. In DNA, the CDR3 is TGTGCCAGCAGGCAGGGTATGGCTGGAAACACCATATATTTT.

The chain combines TRBV6-5 with TRBJ2-1, with TRBD2 identical over 13 bases. The CDR3 length is 15 residues. Germline CDR1 is MNHEY and CDR2 is SVGAGI. V lost 2 bases, J lost 7 bases, and 2 bases stayed unmatched. The CDR3 is CASSYRTSGSNEQFF. Written as DNA, the CDR3 is TGTGCCAGCAGTTACCGGACTAGCGGGAGTAATGAGCAGTTCTTC.

This chain uses TRBV7-2 with TRBJ1-2; 7 bases are a match to TRBD1. Germline-derived CDR1 and CDR2 are SGHTA and FQGNSA. With V trimmed by 3 bases and J by 7 bases, 2 bases remained unmatched. The CDR3 spans 12 residues. The DNA of the CDR3 is TGTGCCAGCAGCTTCCGACAGGGTGGCTACACCTTC. It yields the protein CASSFRQGGYTF.

The chain has TRBV13 and TRBJ2-7; maybe TRBD1 (6 bases). Looked up from germline, CDR1 is PRHDT and CDR2 is FYEKMQ (reference sequence). The length of the CDR3 is 14 residues. V lost 2 bases to trimming and J lost 7 bases, with 15 bases between them. The CDR3 nucleotides are TGTGCCAGCAGCTTATCCTCCGAGACAGGAGAGCAGTACTTC. As protein: CASSLSSETGEQYF.

The V and J genes are TRBV5-4 and TRBJ1-2; D possibly corresponds to TRBD1 (6 bases). Per the germline V gene, CDR1 is SGHNT and CDR2 is YYREEE (reference sequence). This CDR3 is built from 14 residues. V dropped 4 bases and J dropped 1 base, with 11 bases sitting between them. The CDR3 bases are TGTGCCAGCAGCCCCATGGACAGTAACTATGGCTACACCTTC. Translated, it gives CASSPMDSNYGYTF.

The gene calls are TRBV19 and TRBJ2-1, with D tentatively TRBD2 (5 bases). Germline V lookup: CDR1 LNHDA, CDR2 SQIVND (reference sequence). The CDR3 is made up of 12 amino acids. The CDR3 loop reads CARRVQNNEQFF. CDR3 sequence (DNA): TGTGCACGGCGGGTACAAAACAATGAGCAGTTCTTC.

The genes are TRBV7-2 and TRBJ2-7, with 12 bases aligning to TRBD2. Germline V CDR1 and CDR2: SGHTA, FQGNSA. The CDR3 length is 17 residues. J lost 0 bases, V lost 1 base, and 4 bases had no gene match. CDR3 in amino acids: CASSLELAGGNSYEQYF. The CDR3 region has the DNA TGTGCCAGCAGCTTAGAACTAGCGGGAGGTAACTCCTACGAGCAGTACTTC.

The chain recombines TRBV11-2 with TRBJ1-5, with 8 bases identical to TRBD1. Germline V gene data show CDR1 as SGHAT and CDR2 as FQNNGV. The CDR3 is 16 amino acids. V lost 5 bases and J lost 1; bases outside the gene matches: 7. CDR3 nucleotides: TGTGCCAGCAGCCTTGGACAGGGACGAAGCAATCAGCCCCAGCATTTT. Protein product: CASSLGQGRSNQPQHF.

The CDR3 DNA follows: TGTGCCAGCAGCCCTACCCCGGGACTAGCGGCCCAAGAGACCCAGTACTTC. It is translated as CASSPTPGLAAQETQYF. The chain combines TRBV7-3 with TRBJ2-5; the match to TRBD2 covers 11 bases. This CDR3 is built from 17 residues. V lost 5 bases, J lost 1 base, and 9 bases stayed unmatched. Germline V gene lookup returns CDR1 SGHTA and CDR2 FQGTGA.